This entry describes one T cell receptor (beta chain). Its antigen target is currently unknown. There are no base qualities to consult, and no much larger clone falls within one base. The library was obtained by the immunoSEQ multiplex PCR assay. For the multiplex PCR, a mixture combining 60 forward primers for TCR Vbeta segments and 13 reverse primers for TCR Jbeta segments was used. A multiplex PCR assay on genomic DNA amplified the CDR3 region of rearranged TCR beta genes. On the Illumina HiSeq System, the amplified TCR beta libraries were sequenced as 87-base-pair reads. The study's processing was this. A later analysis tallied 75 million to 85 million unique TCR beta chains across the 700 or so repertoires, and about 10 million of those chains were shared by two or more donors. Raw reads were error-corrected and collapsed into unique sequences with a nearest-neighbor algorithm that merged closely related sequences to remove PCR and sequencing errors. CDR3 sequences were aligned to IMGT reference sequences to assign V, D and J gene segments. For a sequence to be retained, a match of at least six nucleotides to both a V gene segment and a J gene segment was required. Rearrangements were classified as productive when the CDR3 lacked stop codons and remained in frame with V and J, and all other rearrangements were classified as non-productive. CDR3 was defined according to IMGT convention as the region running from the second conserved V-encoded cysteine to the conserved J-encoded phenylalanine. In an earlier analysis of some 550 of the donors, sequences lacking an unambiguous match to a single V gene segment were excluded. An earlier analysis of 587 of the donors called V segments functional above 56.7% productive rearrangements and segregating when the between-donor standard deviation exceeded 5%. A statistical classification framework was developed to diagnose cytomegalovirus status using the catalog of TCR beta chain sequences. V and J gene assignment, in a later analysis, came from comparing TCR nucleotide sequences with IMGT/GENE-DB human TR gene sequences. A later analysis assigned CDR3 sequences and most-parsimonious VDJ recombination scenarios with the TCRdist pipeline. A later analysis defined each TCR beta chain by its CDR3 amino acid sequence plus V-gene family, and excluded reads lacking a unique V-gene family. As a way to deal with suspected cross-contamination and a sequencing artifact, a later analysis dropped 500 to 700 nucleotide sequences that were highly shared and had low generation probability. A later analysis calculated a clonal expansion index for each public chain from normalized within-repertoire ranks of inferred template counts. Generation probabilities in a later analysis came from a VDJ recombination model fitted to out-of-frame rearrangements, and those results were checked against IGoR. Hypergeometric tests were used in a later analysis to score TCR-TCR, TCR-HLA and TCR-CMV co-occurrence, with a repertoire-size bias correction applied to the TCR pairs. False discovery rates were estimated in a later analysis by permuting HLA or CMV assignments 20 times. In a later analysis, co-occurring TCRs were grouped with DBSCAN, and TCRdist sequence similarity was added when clustering was performed within HLA-allele-positive subsets. Repertoires with fewer than 30,000 or more than 120,000 public chains, plus five repertoires with anomalous nucleotide sharing, were excluded from co-occurrence clustering. TCRdb mirrors the immuneACCESS table, restricted to in-frame sequences. Some clones are absent from its copies; in checked studies, under half trace to an unresolved V gene, and the reason for the others is unknown. That table gives V, J and clone size, and the DNA gave D and trimming. The sample table lists 75,000 to 95,000 clones, 70% to 85% of them with a count of one. 2% to 2.5% of the sample is in the top ten clones.

This entry comes from a study of cytomegalovirus exposure and HLA in healthy donors (dated by TCRdb to about 2017). Regarding the research as a whole: An earlier analysis of roughly 500 of the donors reported 276 Gb of sequence data and 95 million to 130 million unique TCR beta sequences obtained from around 190 million T cells. About 300 gigabases of sequencing data and 70 million to 100 million unique TCR sequences made up an early release that covered several hundred HLA-typed donors. Among the roughly 370 genotyped donors, around 81% belonged to the genetic ancestry cluster associated with self-reported Caucasian donors. The study was designed to test whether signatures of past pathogen exposure could be identified by cataloging public T cell receptors. Using immunosequencing, the study profiled T cell repertoires from around 670 subjects and related those repertoires to cytomegalovirus serostatus. A separate validation cohort of 100 to 150 different subjects was used in addition to the approximately 640-subject first cohort. High-throughput TCR immunosequencing, statistical association of individual TCRs with disease status, and machine learning were combined to predict cytomegalovirus infection status. A later analysis re-analyzed previously published TCR beta repertoires from approximately 700 donors and added high-resolution HLA genotyping to study TCR occurrence patterns. Rather than using new phenotypic data, the later analysis identified candidate immune exposures from TCR beta sequences and from how often those sequences occurred across donors. In an earlier analysis of around 540 of the donors, high-throughput TCR beta sequencing was used to judge whether each TCR beta V gene segment behaved as functional or pseudogenic. Donor age, sex, ethnicity and CMV serostatus were compiled alongside the repertoire data. Genome-wide SNP genotypes for about 60% of the 666 donors were used in a later genetic analysis, which treated that subset as a discovery cohort. All discovery cohort repertoires had been generated using a single sequencing platform. Class I and class II HLA loci were covered by the typing at four-digit resolution. The number of typed donors differed by locus: about 620-640 for A, B, C, DRB1 and DQB1; about 520 for DQA1; about 600 for DPA1; and some 450 for DPB1. A handful of DR-DQ haplotypes were treated as single units for association and clustering because of strong linkage in the cohort. Among 398 genotyped donors of the cohort, an average of approximately 240,000 unique TCR beta nucleotide sequences were sequenced per donor, roughly 20% of them non-productive.

CDR1 and CDR2 were assigned from the germline V gene (reference sequence) as MNHEY and SMNVEV. Spanning cysteine to phenylalanine, the CDR3 consists of 16 amino acids. Kept here is only the CDR3 DNA, which spans 48 bases and is read in frame from base 1. V and J are trimmed by 3 bases and 4 bases, and the gene matches miss 11 bases of the junction. The paper as a whole reports these results and caveats: A cluster of highly shared sequence variants was judged likely to represent a technical artifact of the sequencing pipeline. Linkage disequilibrium might explain the correlated functional status among segregating V segments, but an unknown experimental factor could not be ruled out. Because counts were too low, about 18 rarely observed V segments, including chromosome 9 orphons, were excluded from the earlier analysis of 587 of the donors. Strong co-occurrence of HLA alleles, especially DR and DQ, made assigning TCR associations to individual alleles difficult. In a later genetic analysis, fewer N-insertions in productive TCRs were reported among donors in an Asian-associated ancestry cluster than the approximately 710-donor mean. A few of the identified cytomegalovirus-associated TCR beta chains were confirmed in vitro to be specific for cytomegalovirus antigens. A further reported finding was that TCR beta sequences accurately predicted the HLA-A and HLA-B alleles for most subjects in the first cohort. In a later analysis, TCR association rates were found to vary across HLA loci, with the most associated TCRs seen for DRB1 alleles and the fewest for HLA-C alleles. Compared with equally common non-associated chains, HLA-associated TCR beta chains in a later analysis were more clonally expanded and had lower generation probabilities. A later analysis reported that several top co-occurrence clusters appeared linked to parvovirus B19, influenza, CMV and Epstein-Barr virus. Cytomegalovirus status was reported to be diagnosed by the classifier with high specificity and sensitivity in both the original and validation cohorts. A later analysis associated 16,951 TCR beta sequences with specific HLA alleles at a false discovery rate of 0.05. HLA typing was unavailable for some donors at each locus, so association tests used only the typed subset. Broadly in line with IMGT annotations, most TCR beta V segments showed up in productive rearrangements about 87% or about 30% of the time in an earlier analysis of roughly 590 of the donors. In a later analysis, most CMV-associated TCR beta chains were found to appear HLA-restricted, with HLA associations seemingly driven largely by CMV exposure. An association between a missense DCLRE1C variant and V-gene and J-gene trimming of TCR beta chains was found in a later genetic analysis and replicated in an independent cohort. For the cohort, immune exposure information was limited to CMV serostatus. In the study, around 150 TCR beta chains were listed as associated with cytomegalovirus. Across donors, most TCR sequences were observed very rarely, whereas some public TCRs were present in many individuals. This cohort had only TCR beta chains sequenced, and the lack of alpha or paired-chain data limited which features could be detected. Sequencing depth was assumed to be roughly uniform across donors in the presence/absence analyses, though that assumption may not hold. Because the 87-base-pair reads could not distinguish some IMGT-functional V segments, including TRBV6-2 and TRBV6-3, those segments were excluded. According to the authors, the approach could potentially be generalized to other disease states and immunological phenotypes.

The cohort consisted of more than 650 healthy bone marrow donors. Cohort members were all nominally healthy when sampled, although unrecorded immune exposures were likely present. The donor was CMV seronegative and was included in the group of over 300 seronegative cohort members. A peripheral blood sample was collected from each donor, and TCR beta sequencing was performed on peripheral blood mononuclear cells. The Qiagen DNeasy Blood Extraction Kit was used to extract genomic DNA from the blood cell samples. The sequenced sample was PBMCs. Rearrangement joined TRBV27 to TRBJ2-5, with TRBD2 matching 7 junction bases. This TCR was recovered from a man aged 18 to 30 in good health and CMV-seronegative. This receptor carries the CDR3 CASSLGGAALRETQYF. The bases are TGTGCCAGCAGTTTGGGAGGGGCAGCTCTTAGAGAGACCCAGTACTTC.